The clone carrying this TCR beta chain was seen only a few times. This sample was taken from a study of control samples from healthy donors and cancer patients. V lost 6 bases to trimming and J lost 4 bases; unmatched junction nucleotides: 2. The CDR3 runs 12 residues. The assay was immunoSEQ multiplex PCR, and TCRdb's table has in-frame clones only and misses some. The sample consists of roughly 120,000 clones, over 90% of them appearing once. The chain recombines TRBV12-3 or TRBV12-4 with TRBJ1-1; TRBD1 agrees at 7 bases. The source material was blood. The origin of this receptor is a man aged 25 to 45 in good health. The CDR3 sequence: CASSRQGTEAFF. As DNA, the CDR3 is TGTGCCAGCAGCCGACAGGGCACTGAAGCTTTCTTT.